The subject of this entry is one TCR beta chain. Its antigen is still unknown. The repertoire was sequenced with immunoSEQ multiplex PCR; TCRdb's copy has only in-frame clones and lacks some. The repertoire has about 70,000 clones, about 89% of them found once; the top ten carry approximately 2.1%. This CDR3 has 18 residues. Germline V gene data show CDR1 as SGHNT and CDR2 as YYREEE (reference sequence). Trimming cost V 7 bases and J 4 bases; bases outside gene matches: 19. The entry originates in a study of OX40 agonist ivuxolimab in advanced cancers. Study-level background: Patients undergoing dose escalation presented with hepatocellular carcinoma, melanoma, renal cell or head and neck cancer. Patients were under 90% male with ages about 23 to 80, mean about 65. Enrollees could have had prior anti-PD-1, anti-PD-L1 or anti-CTLA-4 therapy, which more than 30% had received.

Whole-study results and caveats: CD4+ and CD8+ T cells in blood underwent clonal expansion by week 6 at 0.1 to 3.0 mg/kg.

This receptor was taken from an adult with an advanced solid tumor such as melanoma, head and neck, liver or kidney cancer. The chain recombines TRBV5-4 with TRBJ1-4; the match to TRBD1 covers 7 bases. Specimen: CD4+ or CD8+ T cells sorted from blood, collected in a trial of the OX40 agonist ivuxolimab. Written as DNA, the CDR3 is TGTGCCAGCTCGCGGGGCCCGGACAGGCGAGATGATAATGAAAAACTGTTTTTT. Protein sequence: CASSRGPDRRDDNEKLFF.